This T cell receptor beta chain emerged from a study of blood T cell repertoires in COVID-19. Study-wide context: Some COVID-19 samples were acute and others convalescent; all came from the United States, Italy and Spain.

Participants were placed into cohorts based on the clinical history they reported. Sequencing was performed with immunoSEQ multiplex PCR; in TCRdb, only in-frame clones are kept and a portion is missing. The sample carries hundreds of thousands of clones, around 87% recorded once. The table lists this clone with a count of one. This CDR3 comprises 15 residues. Looked up from germline, CDR1 is MNHNS and CDR2 is SASEGT. Deletions cut 3 bases from V and 0 bases from J, with 8 bases between. The chain joins TRBV6-1 to TRBJ2-2; D call uncertain. The clonotype originates from a woman in her forties with acute COVID-19. Input material: PBMCs or T cells enriched from blood (not recorded which). This CDR3 is CASSDQETNTGELFF. The CDR3 nucleotides read TGTGCCAGCAGTGACCAGGAAACGAACACCGGGGAGCTGTTTTTT.